This T cell receptor (beta chain) was sequenced during a study of blood T cell repertoires in COVID-19. Study-level background: Sites across the United States, Italy and Spain contributed samples from acute and convalescent COVID-19. The cDNA or gDNA used as material had been derived from T cells, B-cell-depleted T cells, or PBMCs.

In the original workflow: Reference gene primer amplification gave estimated nucleated cell counts. Repertoires were generated with immunoSEQ multiplex PCR, while TCRdb's copy carries only in-frame clones and drops some. That table furnishes V, J and clone size, whereas the DNA furnished D and trimming. This sample has approximately 68,000 clones, with more than 70% found just once. This CDR3 is 16 amino acids long. CDR1 and CDR2 from the germline V gene are GTSNPN and SVGIG (reference sequence). V shed 4 bases, J shed 5 bases, and the junction held 12 bases outside the gene matches. Sequenced material: peripheral blood. This receptor was obtained from a man between 65 and 85 years old with active or convalescent COVID-19. V usage is TRBV30 and J usage is TRBJ1-4; 8 bases agree with TRBD1. CDR3 coding DNA: TGTGCCTGGACCCTAGGCAGGGGGCCATCAAATGAAAAACTGTTTTTT. Translating it yields CAWTLGRGPSNEKLFF.